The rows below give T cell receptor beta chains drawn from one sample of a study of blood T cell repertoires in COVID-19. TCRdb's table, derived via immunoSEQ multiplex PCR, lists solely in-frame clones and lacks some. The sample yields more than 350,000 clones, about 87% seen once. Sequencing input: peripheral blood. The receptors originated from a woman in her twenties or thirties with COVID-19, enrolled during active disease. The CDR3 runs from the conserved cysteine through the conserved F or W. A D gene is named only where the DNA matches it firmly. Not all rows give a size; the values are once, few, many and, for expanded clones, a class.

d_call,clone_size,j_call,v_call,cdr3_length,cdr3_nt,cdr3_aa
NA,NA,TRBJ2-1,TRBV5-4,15,TGTGCCAGCAGCTTCGGGAGTGGGTCCTACAATGAGCAGTTCTTC,CASSFGSGSYNEQFF
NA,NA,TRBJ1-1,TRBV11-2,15,TGTGCCAGCAGCTTAGGAGCCCAGGGTAACACTGAAGCTTTCTTT,CASSLGAQGNTEAFF
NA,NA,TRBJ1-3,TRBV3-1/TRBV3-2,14,TGTGCCAGCAGTCCGGGGTTTTCTGGAAACACCATATATTTT,CASSPGFSGNTIYF
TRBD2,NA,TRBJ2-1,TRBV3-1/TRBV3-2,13,TGTGCCAGCAGCTTCGGGACTAGCGCTGAGCAGTTCTTC,CASSFGTSAEQFF
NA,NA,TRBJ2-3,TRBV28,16,TGTGCCAGCAGTTTATTGACAAAGACGGGGACAGATACGCAGTATTTT,CASSLLTKTGTDTQYF
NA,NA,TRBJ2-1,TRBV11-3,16,TGTGCCAGCAGCTTAGCGGGAGAGAAATACTACAATGAGCAGTTCTTC,CASSLAGEKYYNEQFF
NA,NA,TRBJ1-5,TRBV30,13,TGTGCCTGGAGCGCTCGGGGTAATCAGCCCCAGCATTTT,CAWSARGNQPQHF
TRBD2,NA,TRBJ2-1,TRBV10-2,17,TGCGCCAGCAGTGAGTCGTTCACTAGCGGCCTCCTCAATGAGCAGTTCTTC,CASSESFTSGLLNEQFF
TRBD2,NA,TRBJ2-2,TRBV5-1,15,TGCGCCAGCAGCTTGGAGGCGGGAGTTTGGGGGGAGCTGTTTTTT,CASSLEAGVWGELFF
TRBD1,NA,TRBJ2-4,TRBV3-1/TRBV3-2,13,TGTGCCAGCAGCCAGGGACAGGGCGGCATTCAGTACTTC,CASSQGQGGIQYF
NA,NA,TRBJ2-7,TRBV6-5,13,TGTGCCAGCAGTTCCCCGGGGACTTCGGGGCAGTACTTC,CASSSPGTSGQYF
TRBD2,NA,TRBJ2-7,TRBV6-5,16,TGTGCCAGCAGTTACTCTCTAGCGGGAGGAAAAGACGAGCAGTACTTC,CASSYSLAGGKDEQYF
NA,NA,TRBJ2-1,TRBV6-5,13,TGTGCCAGCAGTTACGGTCAACTAGGTGAGCAGTTCTTC,CASSYGQLGEQFF
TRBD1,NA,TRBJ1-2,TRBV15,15,TGTGCCACCAGCAGAGCCCGGGACAGGGCTGATGGCTACACCTTC,CATSRARDRADGYTF
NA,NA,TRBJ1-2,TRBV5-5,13,TGTGCCAGCAGCTTGCAAGAGGCGTATGGCTACACCTTC,CASSLQEAYGYTF
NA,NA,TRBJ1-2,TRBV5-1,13,TGCGCCAGCAGCTTGGGACTGTTCTATGGCTACACCTTC,CASSLGLFYGYTF
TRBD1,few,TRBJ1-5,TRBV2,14,TGTGCCAGCAGTGTGGACAGGGCCAATCAGCCCCAGCATTTT,CASSVDRANQPQHF
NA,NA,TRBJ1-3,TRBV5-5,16,TGTGCCAGCAGCTTGGTTCCGCGGAGCTCTGGAAACACCATATATTTT,CASSLVPRSSGNTIYF
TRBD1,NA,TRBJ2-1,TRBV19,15,TGTGCCAGTAGTAAATCGGGACAGTCCTACAATGAGCAGTTCTTC,CASSKSGQSYNEQFF
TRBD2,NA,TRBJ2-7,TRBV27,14,TGTGCCAGCAGTCCCGTGGCGGGAGCGGGGGAGCAGTACTTC,CASSPVAGAGEQYF
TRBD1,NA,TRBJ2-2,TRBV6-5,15,TGTGCCAGCAGGGGGGGACAGGGTGACACCGGGGAGCTGTTTTTT,CASRGGQGDTGELFF
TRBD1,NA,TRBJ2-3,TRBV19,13,TGTGCCAGTAGACGACAGGGGGCTGATACGCAGTATTTT,CASRRQGADTQYF
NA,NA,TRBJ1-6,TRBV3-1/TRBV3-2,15,TGTGCCAGCAGCCAAGAACGGGGGGGGAATTCACCCCTCCACTTT,CASSQERGGNSPLHF
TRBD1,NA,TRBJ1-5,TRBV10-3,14,TGTGCCGGATCCGGGACAGGGGGGAATCAGCCCCAGCATTTT,CAGSGTGGNQPQHF
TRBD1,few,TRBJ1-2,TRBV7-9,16,TGTGCCAGCAGCCTAATACCCGGACAGGGAAACTATGGCTACACCTTC,CASSLIPGQGNYGYTF
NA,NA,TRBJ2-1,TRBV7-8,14,TGTGCCAGCAGCTCCTCTGTCCCCTACAATGAGCAGTTCTTC,CASSSSVPYNEQFF
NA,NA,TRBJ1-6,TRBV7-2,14,TGTGCCAGCAGCTCCGGTATAAATAATTCACCCCTCCACTTT,CASSSGINNSPLHF
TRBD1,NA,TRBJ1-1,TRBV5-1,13,TGCGCCAGCAGCTTTACAGGGGGAACTGAAGCTTTCTTT,CASSFTGGTEAFF
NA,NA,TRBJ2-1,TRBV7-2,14,TGTGCCAGCAGCCCGGGCAGGGCCTACAATGAGCAGTTCTTC,CASSPGRAYNEQFF
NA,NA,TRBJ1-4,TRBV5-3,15,TGTGCCAGAAGCCCTCGGACTTTCCTTAATGAAAAACTGTTTTTT,CARSPRTFLNEKLFF
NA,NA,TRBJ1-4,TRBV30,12,TGTGCCTGGAGACGGTTGAATGAAAAACTGTTTTTT,CAWRRLNEKLFF
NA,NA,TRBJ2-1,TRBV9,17,TGTGCCAGCAGCGTCTCTAGCGCCACCTCCACCTACAATGAGCAGTTCTTC,CASSVSSATSTYNEQFF
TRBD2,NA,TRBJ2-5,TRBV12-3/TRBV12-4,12,TGTGCCAGCACTAGCGGGTGGGAGACCCAGTACTTC,CASTSGWETQYF
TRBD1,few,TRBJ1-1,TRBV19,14,TGTGCCAGTAGTACTGTAACAGGGGGCACTGAAGCTTTCTTT,CASSTVTGGTEAFF
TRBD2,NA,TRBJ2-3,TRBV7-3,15,TGTGCCAGCAGCTCTAGCGGGAGGGCCACAGATACGCAGTATTTT,CASSSSGRATDTQYF
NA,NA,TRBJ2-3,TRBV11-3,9,TGTGCCAGCAGCCGAGGTATGGATTTT,CASSRGMDF
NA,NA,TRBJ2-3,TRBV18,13,TGTGCCAGCTCACGAGGTAGCACAGATACGCAGTATTTT,CASSRGSTDTQYF
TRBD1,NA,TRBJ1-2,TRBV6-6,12,TGTGCCAGCAGAAGGGACAGCTATGGCTACACCTTC,CASRRDSYGYTF
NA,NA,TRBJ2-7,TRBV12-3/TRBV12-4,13,TGTGCCAGCAGTTACGTCCCTGGGGGGGAGCAGTACTTC,CASSYVPGGEQYF
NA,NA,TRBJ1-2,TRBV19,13,TGTGCCAGTACCCTGTCAGGGGTCTATGGCTACACCTTC,CASTLSGVYGYTF
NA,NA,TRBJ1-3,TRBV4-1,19,TGCGCCAGCAGCCAAGATTCCGCCAGGGCTTCAGGGTCTGGAAACACCATATATTTT,CASSQDSARASGSGNTIYF